This TCR beta chain was sequenced in a study of T cell repertoires in aging, cancer and after chemotherapy. Study-level information: Roughly 9.3 million TCR reads made up the full dataset.

Amplification of TCR beta used genomic DNA extracted from peripheral blood. TRB rearrangements spanning V, D and J were amplified using mixed TRB-A/B primers. In TCRdb, the multiplex PCR reads were re-called with MiXCR into one record per CDR3 protein. The sample consists of around 9,300 distinct CDR3 sequences, 20% to 25% of them appearing once. Trimming took 6 bases from V and 4 from J, leaving 19 bases between them. This CDR3 is 15 amino acids long. Germline CDR1 and CDR2: SGHRS and YFSETQ. Study-wide findings and caveats: In cancer patients, declining TCR diversity with age involved lost richness and lost evenness.

This clonotype was counted only a few times. Its antigen is unidentified. The clonotype originates from a human donor with a blood cancer. The donor label of this sample is uncertain. J is TRBJ1-1 and V is TRBV5-1; possible D gene TRBD1, 5 bases. Sequenced: blood. This CDR3 reads CASTLLSGVGTEAFF. CDR3 coding DNA: TGCGCCAGCACCCTTCTCTCGGGGGTGGGCACTGAAGCTTTCTTT.